The 28 T cell receptor beta chains in this list originate from one sample, sequenced in a study of blood T cell repertoires in COVID-19 (dated by TCRdb to about 2020). The receptor library was made with the immunoSEQ multiplex PCR assay. The table comes from immuneACCESS by way of TCRdb, which keeps in-frame sequences with V and J called. Part of the clones is missing from these tables; in studies checked, under half for an unresolved V gene and the rest for unknown reasons. A total of roughly 330,000 clones appear in this sample, about 87% of them only once. Roughly 5% of the sample is held by the ten biggest clonotypes. The source material was PBMCs or T cells enriched from blood (not recorded which). These TCRs come from a woman in her 30s who had recovered from COVID-19.

J is TRBJ1-2 and V is TRBV29-1, with D possibly being TRBD1 (6 bases). This CDR3 contains 14 residues. The V gene's germline CDR1 is SQVTM and CDR2 ANQGSEA. The V and J ends lost 7 bases and 5 bases respectively, with 20 bases between them. The CDR3 DNA reads as TGCAGCGCCGGACCCCGGGGGGCGGGATATGGCTACACCTTC. It encodes CSAGPRGAGYGYTF.

The rearrangement joins TRBV4-2 to TRBJ1-4; D is undetermined. With 4 bases removed from V and 8 bases from J, the gap between germline ends came to 14 bases. This CDR3 is 14 amino acids long. Germline-derived CDR1 and CDR2 are LGHNA and YNFKEQ. The CDR3 nucleotides read TGTGCCAGCAGCCTTTGGACGGGGAGGGAAAAACTGTTTTTT. Its protein is CASSLWTGREKLFF.

This chain joins TRBV9 and TRBJ2-1, with 10 bases matching TRBD2. There are 16 residues in the CDR3. The V gene's germline CDR1 is SGDLS and CDR2 YYNGEE. Trimming cost V 0 bases and J 5 bases; bases outside gene matches: 5. The DNA of the CDR3 is TGTGCCAGCAGCGTAGCGCGGACTAGCGGTCACAATGAGCAGTTCTTC. Translated: CASSVARTSGHNEQFF. The variable domain in full, completed from reference TRBV9 and TRBJ2-1, reads DSGVTQTPKHLITATGQRVTLRCSPRSGDLSVYWYQQSLDQGLQFLIQYYNGEERAKGNILERFSAQQFPDLHSELNLSSLELGDSALYFCASSVARTSGHNEQFFGPGTRLTVL.

The J gene is TRBJ2-5, the V gene TRBV19, with TRBD1 as a possible D gene (6 bases). CDR1 and CDR2 (germline): LNHDA, SQIVND (reference sequence). The CDR3 contains 15 residues. V was shortened by 5 bases and J by 1 base, with 14 bases between the two germline ends. For the CDR3, the DNA is TGTGCCAGTAGTCCAGGGACACACCTCCAAGAGACCCAGTACTTC. Amino acids: CASSPGTHLQETQYF.

V usage is TRBV30 and J usage is TRBJ1-2; D unclear. V shed 0 bases and J shed 6 bases, with 11 bases lying between them. Germline-derived CDR1 and CDR2 are GTSNPN and SVGIG (reference sequence). This CDR3 is 13 amino acids long. CDR3 residues: CAWSVLTEHGYTF. The CDR3 DNA reads TGTGCCTGGAGTGTACTCACAGAACATGGCTACACCTTC. Using reference TRBV30 and TRBJ1-2 for the parts outside the CDR3, the full variable domain is SQTIHQWPATLVQPVGSPLSLECTVEGTSNPNLYWYRQAAGRGLQLLFYSVGIGQISSEVPQNLSASRPQDRQFILSSKKLLLSDSGFYLCAWSVLTEHGYTFGSGTRLTVV.

V and J are TRBV9 and TRBJ1-1, with D perhaps matching TRBD1 (5 bases). This CDR3 has 13 amino acids. The V end was cut by 3 bases, the J end by 5 bases, with 11 bases between. Germline-derived CDR1 and CDR2 are SGDLS and YYNGEE. The CDR3 protein is CASSGWGGTEAFF. The CDR3 region has the DNA TGTGCCAGCAGCGGCTGGGGGGGAACTGAAGCTTTCTTT.

This clone was observed a single time. The chain recombines TRBV4-3 with TRBJ2-5; perhaps TRBD1 as D (5 bases). The V gene's germline CDR1 is LGHNA and CDR2 YSLEER. Trimming pared 1 base from V and 2 bases from J, leaving 11 bases between. The CDR3 extends over 15 amino acids. The CDR3 here is CASSQGRRGQETQYF. CDR3 sequence (DNA): TGCGCCAGCAGCCAAGGGAGAAGGGGTCAAGAGACCCAGTACTTC.

CDR3 coding DNA: TGCGCCAGCAGTGGACGGACTAGCGGGGGGGCCATCACCGGGGAGCTGTTTTTT. Amino acid sequence: CASSGRTSGGAITGELFF. V and J are TRBV4-3 and TRBJ2-2; 15 nucleotides line up with TRBD2. Germline trimming cut 6 bases from V and 4 bases from J; bases unmatched to any gene: 9. Per germline, CDR1 LGHNA and CDR2 YSLEER. This CDR3 is 18 amino acids long.

The gene calls are TRBV27 and TRBJ2-3; TRBD1 matches at 10 bases. The junction had 2 bases not matched to a gene; V was cut back by 6 bases and J by 5 bases. The CDR3 sequence is 13 residues long. From germline, CDR1 is MNHEY and CDR2 SMNVEV (reference sequence). CDR3 amino acids: CASSRDRGDTQYF. CDR3 sequence (DNA): TGTGCCAGCAGCCGGGACAGGGGAGATACGCAGTATTTT.

This rearrangement joins TRBV6-5 to TRBJ2-7; possibly TRBD2 for D (7 bases). Trimming shortened V by 4 bases and J by 0 bases, and 16 bases separated the two germline ends. Germline loops: CDR1 MNHEY, CDR2 SVGAGI. CDR3 length: 16 residues. CDR3 nucleotides: TGTGCCAGCAGTTCGACTCGGGGGGCCATCTCCTACGAGCAGTACTTC. Its protein is CASSSTRGAISYEQYF.

The chain employs TRBV12-3 or TRBV12-4 and TRBJ2-4; no clear D. V was pared by 7 bases and J by 6 bases, with 13 bases between. The length of the CDR3 is 13 residues. In DNA, the CDR3 is TGTGCCAGCAACCTCCCCCCGGGAAACATTCAGTACTTC. Protein: CASNLPPGNIQYF.

This sequence joins TRBV6-2 or TRBV6-3 and TRBJ1-1; D perhaps matches TRBD1 (5 bases). Trimming removed 5 bases from V and 7 bases from J, with 8 bases in between. This CDR3 is 11 amino acids long. Germline V gives CDR1 MNHEY, CDR2 SVGEGT. CDR3 residues: CASSHGGEAFF. CDR3 DNA: TGTGCCAGCAGTCACGGGGGTGAAGCTTTCTTT.

V and J are TRBV11-2 and TRBJ1-4; possible D gene TRBD1, 5 bases. The CDR3 is 18 amino acids. Looked up from germline, CDR1 is SGHAT and CDR2 is FQNNGV. V gave up 3 bases and J gave up 2 bases, with 19 bases separating them. DNA of the CDR3: TGTGCCAGCAGCTTGGGGCCAAGAATCGGAATTACTAATGAAAAACTGTTTTTT. Its translation is CASSLGPRIGITNEKLFF.

The chain uses TRBV4-2 and TRBJ1-2, with 8 bases matching TRBD1. Germline V gives CDR1 LGHNA, CDR2 YNFKEQ. V dropped 1 base and J dropped 3; count of bases not matched to a gene: 7. This CDR3 region has 16 residues. DNA of the CDR3: TGTGCCAGCAGCCAAGTTACAGGGGGAAGTCACTATGGCTACACCTTC. This sequence encodes CASSQVTGGSHYGYTF.

The chain employs TRBV15 and TRBJ1-3; possibly TRBD1 for D (6 bases). CDR1 and CDR2 from the germline V gene are LNHNV and YYDKDF (reference sequence). The CDR3 has 14 residues. V was shortened by 5 bases and J by 4 bases, with 12 bases between the two germline ends. The CDR3 loop reads CATSSGVAGNTIYF. The CDR3 DNA follows: TGTGCCACCAGCTCAGGGGTCGCGGGAAACACCATATATTTT.

The chain couples TRBV18 to TRBJ1-3; D is unclear. The CDR3 has 16 amino acids. CDR1 and CDR2 from the germline V gene are KGHSH and LQKENI. Trimming took off 2 bases at V and 0 bases at J, with 11 bases between the two ends. The CDR3 DNA is TGTGCCAGCTCACCAACTCCGACAAACTCTGGAAACACCATATATTTT. Translated: CASSPTPTNSGNTIYF.

This clone was detected only once. The rearrangement uses TRBV6-1 and TRBJ2-7; 7 bases fit TRBD2. Germline CDR1 reads MNHNS; CDR2 reads SASEGT. The CDR3 contains 16 residues. With 1 base clipped from V and 3 bases from J, the junction kept 9 bases outside the gene matches. CDR3 sequence reads: CASSEEWGRVNYEQYF. The DNA of the CDR3 is TGTGCCAGCAGTGAAGAGTGGGGGAGGGTGAACTACGAGCAGTACTTC.

The chain uses TRBV12-3 or TRBV12-4 and TRBJ2-7; possibly TRBD1 for D (5 bases). The V end lost 2 bases, the J end lost 6 bases, and 11 bases lay between the germline ends. This CDR3 contains 13 residues. This chain's CDR3 is CASSLYRTGEQYF. The CDR3 DNA is TGTGCCAGCAGTTTATACAGGACGGGCGAGCAGTACTTC.

Worth noting for this clone: Germline and junction disagree at one end, which may indicate a read error. V gene TRBV7-3 combines with J gene TRBJ2-4; 7 nucleotides match TRBD2. The V gene's germline CDR1 is SGHTA and CDR2 FQGTGA. CDR3 length: 13 amino acids. CDR3 amino acids: CASSSTPGLPLVF. Here the CDR3 DNA reads TGTGCCAGCAGCTCTACGCCGGGACTACCCTTAGTCTTC.

The chain carries TRBV11-2 and TRBJ1-2; 11 positions agree with TRBD1. Trimming took 5 bases from V and 3 from J; bases not matched to a gene: 5. The CDR3 consists of 15 residues. The germline CDR1 and CDR2 sequences are SGHAT and FQNNGV. DNA for the CDR3: TGTGCCAGCAGCCCCGGGACAGGGGGGTACTATGGCTACACCTTC. Its protein product is CASSPGTGGYYGYTF.

V is TRBV27 and J is TRBJ1-1; D gene uncertain. CDR3 length: 14 amino acids. In germline, CDR1 is MNHEY, CDR2 SMNVEV (reference sequence). Trimming pared 8 bases from V and 0 bases from J, leaving 13 bases between. CDR3 region: CASRSGLLNTEAFF. The CDR3 nucleotides read TGTGCCAGCCGCTCCGGACTGCTGAACACTGAAGCTTTCTTT.

The chain joins TRBV7-8 to TRBJ2-7; D is possibly TRBD1 (6 bases). The CDR3 covers 16 residues. V was pared by 4 bases and J by 6 bases, with 22 bases between. The germline V gene encodes CDR1 SGHVS and CDR2 FQNEAQ. Written as DNA, the CDR3 is TGTGCCAGCAGCTCTCCAGGCTACAGGGTTTTTGGCGAGCAGTACTTC. Protein: CASSSPGYRVFGEQYF.

The V call is TRBV24-1, the J call TRBJ2-2; 8 nucleotides align to TRBD1. The CDR3 sequence is 16 residues long. CDR1 is KGHDR and CDR2 is SFDVKD in the germline V gene. Unmatched junction bases numbered 4, after V lost 4 bases and J lost 1 base. The DNA of the CDR3 is TGTGCCACCAGTGACTCCGGGACAGGGAACACCGGGGAGCTGTTTTTT. It codes for CATSDSGTGNTGELFF.

The chain joins TRBV29-1 to TRBJ2-1; D remains unclear. V lost 5 bases to trimming and J lost 4 bases, with 3 bases between them. This CDR3 has 10 amino acids. CDR1 and CDR2 from the germline V gene are SQVTM and ANQGSEA. CDR3 residues: CSVQYNEQFF. The CDR3 nucleotides read TGCAGCGTTCAGTACAATGAGCAGTTCTTC.

The rearrangement links TRBV6-1 to TRBJ2-5; weak D call: TRBD2 (5 bases). Trimming pared 1 base from V and 0 bases from J, leaving 9 bases between. Germline V CDR1 and CDR2: MNHNS, SASEGT. CDR3 size: 15 residues. Here the CDR3 DNA reads TGTGCCAGCAGTGAAGGGAGGTGGGACCAAGAGACCCAGTACTTC. Encoded protein: CASSEGRWDQETQYF.

The chain has TRBV10-2 and TRBJ1-2; weak D call: TRBD1 (5 bases). This CDR3 is 13 amino acids long. Deletions cut 4 bases from V and 8 bases from J, with 14 bases between. The germline V gene has CDR1 WSHSY and CDR2 SAAADI. This CDR3 reads CASSGSGRDGYTF. The CDR3 bases are TGCGCCAGCAGTGGTAGCGGTAGGGACGGCTACACCTTC.

The V call is TRBV19, the J call TRBJ1-5, with 8 nucleotides matching TRBD1. The ends lost 6 bases at V and 3 bases at J; junction bases unmatched: 10. The CDR3 loop spans 16 amino acids. Germline V gene data show CDR1 as LNHDA and CDR2 as SQIVND (reference sequence). The CDR3 loop reads CASRRRGQENNQPQHF. CDR3 nucleotides: TGTGCCAGTAGGCGCAGGGGGCAAGAAAACAATCAGCCCCAGCATTTT.

The rearrangement joins TRBV25-1 to TRBJ1-2, with 7 bases aligning to TRBD1. The CDR3 sequence is 16 residues long. Germline values: CDR1 MGHDK, CDR2 SYGVNS. J gave up 4 bases and V 8 bases, and 16 bases lay outside the gene matches. CDR3 in DNA: TGTGCCAGCTCCCCGGAAAGTTTCCGGGACAGCTATGGCTACACCTTC. Its translation: CASSPESFRDSYGYTF.